The 8 T cell receptor beta chains below all came from one sample that was sequenced in a study of breast tumors, draining lymph nodes, adjacent tissues. The lymph nodes were axillary draining lymph nodes from breast cancer patients. TCRdb ran MiXCR on the multiplex PCR reads and lists one entry per CDR3 protein. The sample shows some 170,000 distinct CDR3 sequences, around 35% of them seen only once. The source material was axillary lymph node tissue. These receptors came from a female donor with breast cancer. Some clones in this sample may be carry-over from other donors' samples.

This clonotype was picked up many times. The chain carries TRBV9 and TRBJ2-3; perhaps TRBD1 as D (6 bases). The CDR3 contains 15 residues. V was pared by 2 bases and J by 7 bases, with 17 bases between. CDR1 SGDLS and CDR2 YYNGEE come from the germline V gene. For the CDR3, the DNA is TGTGCCAGCAGCGTCCGGGACACCGATCGTAATACGCAGTATTTT. Translation: CASSVRDTDRNTQYF.

This clonotype was counted at least ten times. This chain joins TRBV28 and TRBJ2-7; no definite D call. Trimming stripped 2 bases from V and 6 bases from J, with 17 bases between. In germline, CDR1 is MDHEN, CDR2 SYDVKM. The CDR3 loop spans 15 amino acids. The CDR3: CASSLIGRGLGEQYF. The CDR3 DNA follows: TGTGCCAGCAGTTTAATAGGCAGAGGTTTGGGCGAGCAGTACTTC. Full variable domain (outside the CDR3, taken from reference TRBV28 and TRBJ2-7): DVKVTQSSRYLVKRTGEKVFLECVQDMDHENMFWYRQDPGLGLRLIYFSYDVKMKEKGDIPEGYSVSREKKERFSLILESASTNQTSMYLCASSLIGRGLGEQYFGPGTRLTVT.

Note on this clonotype: This likely comes from a read error, as the CDR3 has no conserved phenylalanine or tryptophan at its end. The CDR3, as DNA: TGTGCCAGCAGTTCTCCGGGACAGGGGGCCTACGAGCAGTACTCC. Translated: CASSSPGQGAYEQYS. V usage is TRBV27 and J usage is TRBJ2-7; 11 nucleotides match TRBD1. V lost 4 bases, J lost 2 bases, and 4 bases stayed unmatched. This CDR3 spans 15 amino acids. Looked up from germline, CDR1 is MNHEY and CDR2 is SMNVEV (reference sequence).

This clonotype was seen at least ten times. The chain links TRBV2 to TRBJ2-7; D may match TRBD1 or TRBD2 (6 bases each). The length of the CDR3 is 15 residues. The V gene's germline CDR1 is SNHLY and CDR2 FYNNEI. Trimming removed 8 bases at V and 4 bases at J, with 21 bases between. CDR3 sequence (DNA): TGTGCCAGCTCTACTCGGGGGCAGGGCCGATACGAGCAGTACTTC. Translation: CASSTRGQGRYEQYF. Combining the CDR3 with reference TRBV2 and TRBJ2-7 gives the whole variable domain EPEVTQTPSHQVTQMGQEVILRCVPISNHLYFYWYRQILGQKVEFLVSFYNNEISEKSEIFDDQFSVERPDGSNFTLKIRSTKLEDSAMYFCASSTRGQGRYEQYFGPGTRLTVT.

Ten or more counts support this clonotype. For the CDR3, the DNA is TGTGCCAGCAGCATGCGCGGGAGAAAATCCGACTCTGGGGCCAACGTCCTGACTTTC. Amino acids: CASSMRGRKSDSGANVLTF. This sequence joins TRBV7-9 and TRBJ2-6; 7 bases agree with TRBD2. Trimming cost V 5 bases and J 0 bases; bases outside gene matches: 13. CDR1 and CDR2 from the germline V gene are SEHNR and FQNEAQ (reference sequence). The CDR3 extends over 19 amino acids.

This clonotype was picked up a small number of times. The chain recombines TRBV5-8 with TRBJ2-1; a possible D gene is TRBD2 (5 bases). V gave up 3 bases and J gave up 4 bases, with 17 bases separating them. The CDR3 extends over 16 amino acids. The germline V gene has CDR1 SGHTS and CDR2 YDEGEE. The CDR3: CASSSGRPAAYNEQFF. CDR3 nucleotide sequence: TGTGCCAGCAGCTCCGGTCGACCAGCGGCATACAATGAGCAGTTCTTC. The full variable domain, with the rest looked up from reference TRBV5-8 and TRBJ2-1, is EAGVTQSPTHLIKTRGQQATLRCSPISGHTSVYWYQQALGLGLQFLLWYDEGEERNRGNFPPRFSGRQFPNYSSELNVNALELEDSALYLCASSSGRPAAYNEQFFGPGTRLTVL.

This chain connects TRBV2 to TRBJ2-2; D perhaps matches TRBD1 (5 bases). CDR1 and CDR2 from the germline V gene are SNHLY and FYNNEI. This CDR3 contains 15 residues. The V end lost 2 bases, the J end lost 7 bases, and 14 bases lay between the germline ends. This CDR3 is CASSEQSGKVGELFF. CDR3 DNA: TGTGCCAGCAGTGAACAGTCAGGGAAAGTCGGGGAGCTGTTTTTT.

A note on this clonotype: This may come from a read error, since a much larger clone is one base off. As the CDR3 is not closed by the conserved phenylalanine or tryptophan, this likely results from a read error. The chain uses TRBV7-3 and TRBJ1-4; maybe TRBD1 (5 bases). V was trimmed by 5 bases and J by 4 bases, leaving 14 bases between them. The CDR3 is 15 residues long. Germline assignment: CDR1 SGHTA and CDR2 FQGTGA. The CDR3 loop is CASSPRGSINEKLFL. In DNA, the CDR3 is TGTGCCAGCAGCCCTAGGGGAAGTATTAATGAAAAACTGTTTCTT.